These T cell receptor beta chains were read from a single sample in a study of T cell changes during pregnancy in multiple sclerosis. Assay used: immunoSEQ multiplex PCR; TCRdb lists only in-frame clones, some missing. The sample has more than 80,000 clones, around 92% seen once. This material consisted of peripheral blood, taken after pregnancy. The receptors here all came from a female donor with multiple sclerosis, enrolled in a pregnancy study. CDR3s include the opening cysteine and the closing phenylalanine or tryptophan. A D gene is named only where the DNA matches it firmly. The size entry is marked missing in some rows and otherwise reads once, few, many or a size class.

J gene	D gene	CDR3 length	V gene	clone size	CDR3 protein
TRBJ2-2	TRBD1	16	TRBV7-8	NA	CASSLATGANTGELFF
TRBJ1-1	NA	14	TRBV5-1	once	CASSAPTRNTEAFF
TRBJ2-7	NA	15	TRBV28	NA	CASSFGIRGREKQYF
TRBJ1-2	NA	16	TRBV5-8	NA	CASSPGVQVRAYGYTF
TRBJ2-5	NA	16	TRBV9	NA	CASSPRPLRQQETQYF
TRBJ1-6	NA	16	TRBV6-1	NA	CASSERRGLSLSPLHF
TRBJ2-3	TRBD2	15	TRBV30	NA	CAWSVHGGVSDTQYF
TRBJ2-1	TRBD2	14	TRBV11-2	once	CASSLGLGIYEQFF
TRBJ2-7	NA	16	TRBV6-5	once	CASSYARRANSYEQYF
TRBJ2-1	TRBD2	18	TRBV5-6	NA	CASSFASGGPSSYNEQFF
TRBJ1-4	TRBD1	13	TRBV28	NA	CASSTSGGEKLFF
TRBJ2-7	TRBD1	14	TRBV5-1	NA	CASSSTGVIYEQYF
TRBJ1-5	NA	14	TRBV19	NA	CASSSQVLDQPQHF
TRBJ2-5	NA	12	TRBV27	NA	CASSSIAGTQYF
TRBJ2-7	TRBD2	17	TRBV5-1	NA	CASSWGTSAPTLYEQYF
TRBJ2-1	NA	14	TRBV4-1	NA	CASSQGGPSNEQFF
TRBJ2-3	NA	14	TRBV5-1	NA	CASSVVASTDTQYF
TRBJ1-2	NA	14	TRBV12-1	NA	CASSQGGPREGYTF
TRBJ1-4	NA	15	TRBV6-1	NA	CASSEGIQDNEKLFF
TRBJ2-7	TRBD1	12	TRBV30	once	CAWAGTAYEQYF
TRBJ2-7	TRBD1	13	TRBV5-8	NA	CASRYTGDYEQYF
TRBJ1-2	TRBD1	13	TRBV30	once	CAWSRDRPYGYTF
TRBJ2-1	TRBD2	15	TRBV9	NA	CASSVATSGGLEQFF
TRBJ1-1	NA	16	TRBV9	NA	CASSRRGGYGDTEAFF
TRBJ2-3	NA	11	TRBV27	NA	CASMRQDTQYF
TRBJ1-1	NA	15	TRBV19	few	CASSTPQGGHTEAFF
TRBJ2-7	TRBD2	15	TRBV7-2	NA	CASSSPGLAPYEQYF
TRBJ1-3	TRBD1	13	TRBV2	NA	CASTVQGGNTIYF
TRBJ2-7	TRBD2	15	TRBV6-5	NA	CASSFMAGVPYEQYF
TRBJ1-2	TRBD1	14	TRBV6-1	NA	CASSEAQGAGGYTF
TRBJ1-1	NA	14	TRBV9	once	CASSVGVGVTEAFF
TRBJ1-2	TRBD1	13	TRBV18	NA	CASSSTGGYGYTF
TRBJ1-2	NA	14	TRBV27	NA	CASRPGGPNYGYTF
TRBJ1-1	NA	13	TRBV5-1	NA	CASSQQGNTEAFF